The source of this TCR beta chain is a study of CD8 T cells in Susac syndrome. Sequencing of TCR beta, carried out with a high-throughput approach, was applied to CD8+ and CD4+ T cells from the blood. In the multiple sclerosis control group, patients were treatment-naive and had stable or active relapsing-remitting disease. The RNA input was about 0.45 to 1 ug, and it was reverse transcribed with random hexamers. TCRdb re-derived calls from the immunoSEQ multiplex PCR reads in MiXCR, one entry per CDR3 protein. The data show approximately 220,000 distinct CDR3 sequences, about 93% seen once. The material sequenced was CD8+ T cells from PBMCs. This clonotype originated in a human donor with multiple sclerosis.

CDR3 residues: CASSLFDGRVSDTQYF. The CDR3 DNA follows: TGTGCCAGCAGCTTATTCGACGGGAGGGTATCAGATACGCAGTATTTT. The chain recombines TRBV7-2 with TRBJ2-3; 8 bases align to TRBD2. Germline CDR1 SGHTA, CDR2 FQGNSA. V lost 2 bases to trimming and J lost 4 bases; unmatched junction nucleotides: 8. The CDR3 contains 16 residues.